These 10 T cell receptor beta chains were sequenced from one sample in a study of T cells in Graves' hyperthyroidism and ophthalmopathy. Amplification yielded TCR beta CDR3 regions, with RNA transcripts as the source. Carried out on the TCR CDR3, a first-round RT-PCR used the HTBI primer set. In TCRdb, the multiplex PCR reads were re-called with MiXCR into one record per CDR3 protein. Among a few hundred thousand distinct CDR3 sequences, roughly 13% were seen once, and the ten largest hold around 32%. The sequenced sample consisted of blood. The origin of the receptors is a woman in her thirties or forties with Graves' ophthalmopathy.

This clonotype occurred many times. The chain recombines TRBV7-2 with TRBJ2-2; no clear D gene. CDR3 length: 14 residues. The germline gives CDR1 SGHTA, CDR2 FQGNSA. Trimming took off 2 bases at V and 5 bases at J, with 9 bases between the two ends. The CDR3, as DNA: TGTGCCAGCAGCTTAATGACTTCGACCGGGGAGCTGTTTTTT. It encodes CASSLMTSTGELFF.

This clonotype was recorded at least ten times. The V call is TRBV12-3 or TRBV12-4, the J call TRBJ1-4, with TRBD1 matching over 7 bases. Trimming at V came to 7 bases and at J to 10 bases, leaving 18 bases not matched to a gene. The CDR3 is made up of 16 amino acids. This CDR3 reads CASTYIGGTDPGKLFF. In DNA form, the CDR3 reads TGTGCCAGCACCTACATCGGGGGGACAGATCCTGGAAAACTGTTTTTT.

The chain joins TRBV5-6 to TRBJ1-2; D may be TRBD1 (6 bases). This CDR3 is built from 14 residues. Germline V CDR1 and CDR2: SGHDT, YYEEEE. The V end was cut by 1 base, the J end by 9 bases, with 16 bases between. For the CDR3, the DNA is TGTGCCAGCAGCTTGTTTGGGACACCACTTCGCTACACCTTC. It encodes CASSLFGTPLRYTF.

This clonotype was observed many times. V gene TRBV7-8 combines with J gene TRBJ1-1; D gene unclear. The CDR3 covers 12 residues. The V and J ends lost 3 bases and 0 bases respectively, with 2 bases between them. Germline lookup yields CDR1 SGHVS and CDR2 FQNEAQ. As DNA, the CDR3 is TGTGCCAGCAGCTTTATGAACACTGAAGCTTTCTTT. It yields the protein CASSFMNTEAFF. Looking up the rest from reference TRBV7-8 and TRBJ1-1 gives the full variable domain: GAGVSQSPRYKVAKRGQDVALRCDPISGHVSLFWYQQALGQGPEFLTYFQNEAQLDKSGLPSDRFFAERPEGSVSTLKIQRTQQEDSAVYLCASSFMNTEAFFGQGTRLTVV.

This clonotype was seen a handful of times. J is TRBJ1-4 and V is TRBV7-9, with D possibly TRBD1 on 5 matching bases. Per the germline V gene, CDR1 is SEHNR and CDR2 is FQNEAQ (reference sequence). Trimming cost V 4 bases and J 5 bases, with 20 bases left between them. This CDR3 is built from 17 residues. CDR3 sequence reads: CASSSPPGQGVNEKLFF. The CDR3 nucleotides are TGTGCCAGCAGCTCTCCCCCCGGGCAGGGCGTAAATGAAAAACTGTTTTTT. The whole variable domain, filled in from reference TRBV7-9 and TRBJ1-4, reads DTGVSQNPRHKITKRGQNVTFRCDPISEHNRLYWYRQTLGQGPEFLTYFQNEAQLEKSRLLSDRFSAERPKGSFSTLEIQRTEQGDSAMYLCASSSPPGQGVNEKLFFGSGTQLSVL.

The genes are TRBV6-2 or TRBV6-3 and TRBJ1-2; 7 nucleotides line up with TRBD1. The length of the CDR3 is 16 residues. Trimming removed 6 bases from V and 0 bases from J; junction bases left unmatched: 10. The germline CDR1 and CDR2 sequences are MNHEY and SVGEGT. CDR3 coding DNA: TGTGCCAGCAGCCGCGGGACAGCTGGAGCTAACTATGGCTACACCTTC. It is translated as CASSRGTAGANYGYTF.

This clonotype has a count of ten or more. DNA for the CDR3: TGTGCCAGCAGGATGCGGGAGACCTACAATGAGCAGTTCTTC. Its translation: CASRMRETYNEQFF. V gene TRBV6-1 combines with J gene TRBJ2-1, with 7 bases lining up with TRBD2. The J segment lost 2 bases and the V segment lost 6 bases, leaving 4 bases of the junction unmatched. Germline CDR1 is MNHNS and CDR2 is SASEGT. The CDR3 runs to 14 residues.

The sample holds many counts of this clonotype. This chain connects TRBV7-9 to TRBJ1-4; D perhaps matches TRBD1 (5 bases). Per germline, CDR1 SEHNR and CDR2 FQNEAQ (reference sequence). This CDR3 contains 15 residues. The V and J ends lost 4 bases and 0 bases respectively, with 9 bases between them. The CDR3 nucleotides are TGTGCCAGCAGCTCGGGCAGGGCAACTAATGAAAAACTGTTTTTT. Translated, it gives CASSSGRATNEKLFF.

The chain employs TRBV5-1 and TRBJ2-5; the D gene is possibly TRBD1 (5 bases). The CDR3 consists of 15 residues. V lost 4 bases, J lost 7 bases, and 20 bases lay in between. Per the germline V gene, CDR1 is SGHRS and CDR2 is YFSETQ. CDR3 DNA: TGCGCCAGCAGCGCACGGCAGGGCGCTCGAGGGACCCAGTACTTC. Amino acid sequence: CASSARQGARGTQYF.

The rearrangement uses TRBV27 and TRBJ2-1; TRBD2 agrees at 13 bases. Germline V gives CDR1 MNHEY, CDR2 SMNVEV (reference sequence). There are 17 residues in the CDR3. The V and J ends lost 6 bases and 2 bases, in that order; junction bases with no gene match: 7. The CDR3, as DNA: TGTGCCAGCAGCTCGGGACTAGCGGGGAAAACCTACAATGAGCAGTTCTTC. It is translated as CASSSGLAGKTYNEQFF.